Listed below are T cell receptor beta chains from one sample, sequenced in a study of blood T cell repertoires in COVID-19. Profiling relied on immunoSEQ multiplex PCR, and the TCRdb table lists in-frame clones only, not all of them. The top ten clones hold roughly 8.2% of a sample with 220,000 or so clones, roughly 80% of them seen once. Material for sequencing was peripheral blood. These receptors all come from a woman aged 80 or over with COVID-19, enrolled during active disease. The CDR3 runs from the conserved cysteine through the conserved F or W. The D gene is left open where the match is weak. Size is omitted from some rows. Given values are once, few, many or a class for expanded clones.

v_call,d_call,clone_size,j_call,cdr3_nt,cdr3_aa
TRBV27,-,few,TRBJ1-6,TGTGCCAGCAGTTTATATGGGGGTAGGGGACTAACTGAGGCCCTCCACTTT,CASSLYGGRGLTEALHF
TRBV5-1,-,few,TRBJ2-2,TGCGCCAGCAGCTTGGGAGCGGGCACCGGGGAGCTGTTTTTT,CASSLGAGTGELFF
TRBV19,TRBD1,-,TRBJ2-1,TGTGCCAGTAGTATAGATTTCAGGGGGCCGAGTGAGCAGTTCTTC,CASSIDFRGPSEQFF
TRBV5-1,-,-,TRBJ2-5,TGCGCCAGCAGCGGAGGACAGATACAAGAGACCCAGTACTTC,CASSGGQIQETQYF
TRBV7-6,-,-,TRBJ2-2,TGTGCCAGCAGCTTAGTGACAGCCGGTAACACCGGGGAGCTGTTTTTT,CASSLVTAGNTGELFF
TRBV10-3,-,-,TRBJ1-2,TGTGCCATCAGTCCGACAGGCACTAACTATGGCTACACCTTC,CAISPTGTNYGYTF
TRBV11-3,TRBD1,-,TRBJ2-7,TGTGCCAGCAGCTTGGGGGGACAGGGGGGCCACGAGCAGTACTTC,CASSLGGQGGHEQYF
TRBV18,-,-,TRBJ1-5,TGTGCCAGCTCACCAGGGGTTAGGGGTCAGCCCCAGCATTTT,CASSPGVRGQPQHF
TRBV7-7,-,-,TRBJ2-3,TGTGCTAGCAGTTATAGTGGACTTGCAGATACGCAGTATTTT,CASSYSGLADTQYF
TRBV6-5,TRBD1,-,TRBJ1-1,TGTGCCAGCAAAGATACCGGGACAGGGCGACCTGAAGCTTTCTTT,CASKDTGTGRPEAFF
TRBV6-5,-,-,TRBJ1-1,TGTGCCAGTTTTACAGGCATTCTTTCGAACACTGAAGCTTTCTTT,CASFTGILSNTEAFF
TRBV25-1,-,-,TRBJ1-1,TGTGCCAGCAGTGAACCCTCCCGCGCCACTGAAGCTTTCTTT,CASSEPSRATEAFF
TRBV5-4,-,-,TRBJ1-1,TGTGCCAGCAGCCCAGAGACAGGCCGGGCAAACACTGAAGCTTTCTTT,CASSPETGRANTEAFF
TRBV7-2,-,-,TRBJ1-2,TGTGCCAGCAGCCTGCCTAGCCCTAACTATGGCTACACCTTC,CASSLPSPNYGYTF
TRBV6-2/TRBV6-3,TRBD2,-,TRBJ2-3,TGTGCCAGCAGTTACTCGAGAGTACAGCGGGAGGGGGGCACAGATACGCAGTATTTT,CASSYSRVQREGGTDTQYF
TRBV30,-,-,TRBJ1-2,TGTGCCTGGAGTTCTGGACTAGATAACTATGGCTACACCTTC,CAWSSGLDNYGYTF
TRBV12-5,-,-,TRBJ1-6,TGTGCTAGTGCATCGGCAGGGGATTCACCCCTCCACTTT,CASASAGDSPLHF
TRBV24-1,TRBD1,-,TRBJ2-5,TGTGCCACCAGTGACACCCGGGACAGACGAGAGACCCAGTACTTC,CATSDTRDRRETQYF
TRBV3-1/TRBV3-2,-,-,TRBJ2-3,TGTGCCAGCAGCCCTCCAGGTCGGGGGTGGGGCACAGATACGCAGTATTTT,CASSPPGRGWGTDTQYF
TRBV2,TRBD1,-,TRBJ1-2,TGTGCCAGCGCCGGGACAGAGATTAACTATGGCTACACCTTC,CASAGTEINYGYTF
TRBV2,TRBD1,once,TRBJ1-5,TGTGCCAGCGGGGGACAGGGCAATCAGCCCCAGCATTTT,CASGGQGNQPQHF
TRBV7-2,TRBD2,-,TRBJ2-6,TGTGCCAGCAGCTTAGAGGGTAGCGGGAGGGTAAGGGGGGCCAACGTCCTGACTTTC,CASSLEGSGRVRGANVLTF
TRBV4-2,-,-,TRBJ1-1,TGTGCCAGCACCCCTGAGGGTTTGAACACTGAAGCTTTCTTT,CASTPEGLNTEAFF
TRBV7-3,TRBD2,-,TRBJ2-1,TGTGCCAGCAGCTTAACGGGTCGGGCTAGCGGGCGGAATGAGCAGTTCTTC,CASSLTGRASGRNEQFF